The following is a T cell receptor (beta chain) sequence with its context. Its antigen is unknown. This record belongs to a study of OX40 agonist ivuxolimab in advanced cancers. Across the study: Subjects had a mean age of around 60 years, with a range of about 23 to 79; less than 90% were male.

Study-wide results and limits: Partial responders at 0.1-3.0 mg/kg showed near-lowest clonal expansion.

The repertoire was sequenced with immunoSEQ multiplex PCR; TCRdb's copy has only in-frame clones and lacks some. The sample has tens of thousands of clones, around 86% seen once. Trimming left V 6 bases short and J 7 bases short, with 9 bases between. Germline lookup yields CDR1 MNHNY and CDR2 SVGAGI (reference sequence). The CDR3 is made up of 11 amino acids. The clonotype was recovered from an adult with an advanced solid tumor such as melanoma, head and neck, liver or kidney cancer. Sequenced material: CD4+ or CD8+ T cells sorted from blood, taken in a trial of the OX40 agonist ivuxolimab. The V gene is TRBV6-6, the J gene TRBJ1-1; no reliable D call. For the CDR3, the DNA is TGTGCCAGCAGCTCACAGATTGAAGCTTTCTTT. It encodes CASSSQIEAFF.